Listed below are T cell receptor beta chains from one sample, sequenced in a study of early T cells in non-severe SARS-CoV-2 infection. TCRdb re-called the 5' RACE reads with MiXCR, one entry per CDR3 protein. The sample records around 60,000 distinct CDR3 sequences, roughly 18% being singletons. The source material was whole blood, sampled at baseline. All receptors come from an adult who was a healthcare worker with PCR-confirmed SARS-CoV-2 infection or an uninfected control (not recorded which). Each CDR3 is given with its conserved first and last residue. A D gene is named only where the DNA matches it firmly. Clone size is stated in some rows and not others, as once, few, many or a class when expanded.

V,size,D,J,CDR3,DNA
TRBV20-1,many,-,TRBJ2-3,CSASMRLTSTDTQYF,TGCAGTGCTAGTATGCGACTTACTAGCACAGATACGCAGTATTTT
TRBV2,once,TRBD2,TRBJ2-5,CASSEVLAGPLKTQYF,TGTGCCAGCAGTGAAGTACTAGCGGGCCCCCTGAAGACCCAGTACTTC
TRBV25-1,many,-,TRBJ2-2,CASRSGELFF,TGTGCCAGCAGGAGCGGGGAGCTGTTTTTT
TRBV29-1,many,-,TRBJ1-2,CSVGQNGYTF,TGCAGCGTTGGGCAGAATGGCTACACCTTC
TRBV18,-,-,TRBJ2-7,CASSPSSYSYEQYF,TGTGCCAGCTCACCAAGTAGTTATTCCTACGAGCAGTACTTC
TRBV29-1,-,-,TRBJ1-1,CSVSLTGDTEAFF,TGCAGCGTCAGTTTGACAGGTGACACTGAAGCTTTCTTT
TRBV30,-,TRBD1,TRBJ2-3,CAWSGGGRDTQYF,TGTGCCTGGAGTGGAGGGGGCCGAGATACGCAGTATTTT
TRBV20-1,few,TRBD1,TRBJ1-1,CSARTTGGETEAFF,TGCAGTGCTAGGACAACAGGGGGCGAAACTGAAGCTTTCTTT
TRBV7-6,many,TRBD1,TRBJ1-6,CASSTGTGTNSPLHF,TGTGCCAGCAGCACAGGGACAGGGACCAATTCACCCCTCCACTTT
TRBV28,-,TRBD1,TRBJ2-7,CASRTGTADYEQYF,TGTGCCAGCAGGACCGGGACAGCGGACTACGAGCAGTACTTC
TRBV2,-,-,TRBJ1-3,CASSVPRGQGNTIYF,TGTGCCAGCAGTGTCCCCCGGGGGCAAGGAAACACCATATATTTT
TRBV29-1,many,TRBD1,TRBJ2-2,CSVEARDRTELFF,TGCAGCGTTGAAGCCCGGGACAGGACAGAGCTGTTTTTT
TRBV20-1,-,-,TRBJ2-1,CSARGMRMSSYNEQFF,TGCAGTGCTAGAGGCATGAGGATGAGCTCCTACAATGAGCAGTTCTTC
TRBV11-2,few,-,TRBJ2-2,CASSSVRGSGELFF,TGTGCCAGCAGCTCGGTCAGGGGATCCGGGGAGCTGTTTTTT
TRBV7-2,-,TRBD2,TRBJ2-1,CASSPWTSGGSEQFF,TGTGCCAGCAGCCCCTGGACTAGCGGGGGGAGTGAGCAGTTCTTC
TRBV16,few,TRBD1,TRBJ1-2,CASSSDRGGGYTF,TGTGCCAGCAGCTCGGACAGGGGAGGAGGCTACACCTTC
TRBV5-4,-,-,TRBJ1-6,CASSLGQRTNSPLHF,TGTGCCAGCAGCTTGGGACAGCGAACTAATTCACCCCTCCACTTT
TRBV24-1,few,-,TRBJ1-1,CATSRGGGTEAFF,TGTGCCACTTCGCGAGGGGGTGGCACTGAAGCTTTCTTT
TRBV7-6,few,-,TRBJ2-6,CASSQSPGPSGANVLTF,TGTGCCAGCAGCCAGTCCCCTGGGCCATCTGGGGCCAACGTCCTGACTTTC
TRBV7-9,-,TRBD1,TRBJ1-1,CASSDTGEGTEAFF,TGTGCCAGCAGCGATACAGGGGAGGGGACTGAAGCTTTCTTT
TRBV5-6,-,-,TRBJ2-3,CASSLALGSTDTQYF,TGTGCCAGCAGCTTGGCCTTGGGCAGCACAGATACGCAGTATTTT
TRBV19,many,-,TRBJ2-6,CASTLTASGANVLTF,TGTGCCAGTACCTTGACGGCGTCTGGGGCCAACGTCCTGACTTTC
TRBV6-5,-,TRBD1,TRBJ1-6,CASGLDPGQGSPLHF,TGTGCCAGCGGATTAGACCCGGGACAGGGGTCACCCCTCCACTTT
TRBV5-1,-,-,TRBJ2-5,CASSLDYQETQYF,TGCGCCAGCAGCTTGGACTACCAAGAGACCCAGTACTTC
TRBV2,few,-,TRBJ1-4,CASSEWGGRGEKLFF,TGTGCCAGCAGTGAATGGGGAGGTCGGGGTGAAAAACTGTTTTTT
TRBV12-3/TRBV12-4,few,-,TRBJ1-1,CASSFTALGDTEAFF,TGTGCCAGCAGTTTTACAGCGCTGGGGGACACTGAAGCTTTCTTT
TRBV29-1,few,-,TRBJ2-1,CSVEGGTENEQFF,TGCAGCGTTGAGGGTGGGACCGAGAATGAGCAGTTCTTC
TRBV4-2,-,TRBD2,TRBJ2-7,CASSPMGLAGGGGGYEQYF,TGTGCCAGCAGCCCGATGGGACTAGCGGGAGGAGGTGGGGGATACGAGCAGTACTTC
TRBV6-1,few,-,TRBJ2-3,CASTLDYTDTQYF,TGTGCCAGCACCCTCGACTACACAGATACGCAGTATTTT
TRBV7-9,many,TRBD1,TRBJ1-1,CASDGQVRGVNTEAFF,TGTGCCAGCGATGGACAGGTCCGGGGGGTGAACACTGAAGCTTTCTTT
TRBV12-3/TRBV12-4,few,-,TRBJ1-1,CASSRGAGTEAFF,TGTGCCAGCAGTCGGGGGGCAGGGACTGAAGCTTTCTTT
TRBV28,-,TRBD1,TRBJ2-7,CASKDRNTYYEQYF,TGTGCCAGCAAGGACAGGAACACTTACTACGAGCAGTACTTC